The text below deals with one T cell receptor beta chain. The junction departs from the called germline gene at one end, perhaps through a read error. The CDR3 runs to 16 residues. CDR1 SSHAT and CDR2 FNYEAQ come from the germline V gene (reference sequence). The data were taken from a study of CD8 T cells in Susac syndrome. Random hexamers were used to reverse transcribe 0.5 to 1 ug of RNA. TCRdb re-analysed the immunoSEQ multiplex PCR reads in MiXCR, keeping a single row per CDR3 protein. Here the sample spans roughly 80,000 distinct CDR3 sequences, around 94% being singletons. The source of this sequence is a human donor in good health. Sequences were obtained from CD8+ T cells from PBMCs. This sequence joins TRBV7-7 and TRBJ2-1; TRBD2 agrees at 11 bases. The CDR3 region has the DNA TGTGCTAGCAGCCCTACGGTAGCGGGAGGGTACAATGAGCAGTTCTTC. This codes for CASSPTVAGGYNEQFF.